A single TCR beta chain is shown here with its context. These data originate in a study of blood T cell repertoires in COVID-19. Data came from immunoSEQ multiplex PCR; TCRdb stores just in-frame clones and leaves some out. The table lists about 220,000 clones, 80% to 90% of them singletons, with 15% to 20% in the top ten. This CDR3 comprises 13 residues. Germline V gives CDR1 SGDLS, CDR2 YYNGEE. Trimming pared 2 bases from V and 11 bases from J, leaving 13 bases between. The chain uses TRBV9 and TRBJ1-4; tentatively, D is TRBD1 (6 bases). This clonotype was sampled from a young man with active or convalescent COVID-19. The sequencing sample was made of peripheral blood. The CDR3 region has the DNA TGTGCCAGCAGCGTGACAGGCGCCGGGAAACTGTTTTTT. This gives the protein CASSVTGAGKLFF.